The rows below give T cell receptor beta chains drawn from one sample of a study of T-cell memory formation after mild COVID-19. Each CDR3 protein gets one entry after TCRdb re-called the 5' RACE reads with MiXCR. The sample shows about 360,000 distinct CDR3 sequences, around 15% of them seen only once. The sample was PBMCs or a T cell subset sorted from them (not recorded which). The receptors stem from a man aged 18 to 29 who had mild COVID-19 (a few samples of this study predate the infection). Cell type and time point are not known. The CDR3 runs from the conserved cysteine through the conserved F or W. Fields, in order: D gene, clone size, V gene, J gene, CDR3 DNA, CDR3 protein. A D gene is named only where the DNA matches it firmly. Size tells how often a clone was seen (once, few, many) or the class of an expanded clone, and some rows leave it out.

NA	few	TRBV6-2/TRBV6-3	TRBJ2-5	TGTGCCAGCAGTTCGGGACTGTACCAAGAGACCCAGTACTTC	CASSSGLYQETQYF
NA	few	TRBV19	TRBJ2-1	TGTGCCAGTACCCGACAGGGAGGTAGCTCCTACAATGAGCAGTTCTTC	CASTRQGGSSYNEQFF
TRBD1	few	TRBV23-1	TRBJ1-6	TGCGCCAGCAGTCAATCGTTCTCGGGACAGGGGAATTCACCCCTCCACTTT	CASSQSFSGQGNSPLHF
NA	few	TRBV6-7	TRBJ1-5	TGTGCCAGCGGGGGAACCGGGCTGCTTTATCAGCCCCAGCATTTT	CASGGTGLLYQPQHF
NA	NA	TRBV7-9	TRBJ2-7	TGTGCCAGCAGCTTGACCTTAGGGTACGAGCAGTACTTC	CASSLTLGYEQYF
NA	few	TRBV7-2	TRBJ2-2	TGTGCCAGCAGCTTATATTCCGCCGGGGAGCTGTTTTTT	CASSLYSAGELFF
TRBD1	few	TRBV6-6	TRBJ1-4	TGTGCCAGCATGAGGGACAGGGGGCTTGGGGTCAATGAAAAACTGTTTTTT	CASMRDRGLGVNEKLFF
NA	many	TRBV29-1	TRBJ2-7	TGCAGCGCCTCCAGGGTCGACGAGCAGTACTTC	CSASRVDEQYF
NA	NA	TRBV16	TRBJ2-7	TGTGCCAGCAGCCAATCTTGGACAAGAATCAACGAGCAGTACTTC	CASSQSWTRINEQYF
TRBD1	NA	TRBV4-2	TRBJ1-1	TGTGCCAGCAGCCCAGGGGGGAGCACTGAAGCTTTCTTT	CASSPGGSTEAFF
NA	NA	TRBV11-2	TRBJ2-5	TGTGCCAGCAGCTTAGATGGGTCAGCCTTGGCCCAGTACTTC	CASSLDGSALAQYF
NA	NA	TRBV12-3/TRBV12-4	TRBJ1-5	TGTGCCAGCAGGCTTGGGGGGGGCCGGATGAATCAGCCCCAGCATTTT	CASRLGGGRMNQPQHF
TRBD2	few	TRBV5-1	TRBJ2-1	TGCGCCAGCAGCTTGGGCCCGAGCGGGGGCCGGGTGGGTGAGCAGTTCTTC	CASSLGPSGGRVGEQFF
NA	few	TRBV7-2	TRBJ2-6	TGTGCCAGCATCCCAGGGATGGCCAACGTCCTGACTTTC	CASIPGMANVLTF
TRBD2	few	TRBV7-3	TRBJ2-5	TGTGCCAGCAGCTTAGGACTAGCGGGGACTCGAGAGACCCAGTACTTC	CASSLGLAGTRETQYF
TRBD2	NA	TRBV12-3/TRBV12-4	TRBJ2-7	TGTGCCAGTCGAACCTCGGGGGGTAGTGTATACGAGCAGTACTTC	CASRTSGGSVYEQYF
NA	few	TRBV3-1	TRBJ1-1	TGTGCCAGCAGCAGCGTCGGCGGAGAAGCTTTCTTT	CASSSVGGEAFF
NA	few	TRBV29-1	TRBJ1-5	TGCAGCGTTGGGCAGGATGATAGCAATCAGCCCCAGCATTTT	CSVGQDDSNQPQHF
TRBD1	few	TRBV9	TRBJ1-3	TGTGCCAGCAGCGTTGCGACAGGGATCGGAAACACCATATATTTT	CASSVATGIGNTIYF
NA	many	TRBV12-3/TRBV12-4	TRBJ2-2	TGTGCCAGCAGTTTAGCGGGGGTCACCGGGGAGCTGTTTTTT	CASSLAGVTGELFF
NA	few	TRBV20-1	TRBJ1-6	TGCAGTGCTAGAGCAGGGTGGTCCTATAATTCACCCCTCCACTTT	CSARAGWSYNSPLHF
TRBD2	NA	TRBV5-1	TRBJ2-1	TGCGCCAGCAGCTTGGGCCGGGAGGCCACGGAGCAGTTCTTC	CASSLGREATEQFF
TRBD2	few	TRBV7-2	TRBJ2-7	TGTGCCAGCAGCTTAGCTCCGACTAGCGGGGGGGCTTCCTACGAGCAGTACTTC	CASSLAPTSGGASYEQYF
NA	NA	TRBV29-1	TRBJ2-6	TGCAGCGCATGGGGCTGTGGTAGGGTTCGGGTAGACTCTGGGGCCAACGTCCTGACTTTC	CSAWGCGRVRVDSGANVLTF
NA	NA	TRBV4-1	TRBJ1-2	TGCGCCAGCAGCCAAAGACCACCCCCTTGGGGGACCTATGGCTACACCTTC	CASSQRPPPWGTYGYTF
TRBD1	NA	TRBV2	TRBJ1-5	TGTGCCAGTGAGACAGGGCGGGGACAGCCCCAGCATTTT	CASETGRGQPQHF
NA	NA	TRBV9	TRBJ2-3	TGTGCCAGCAGCACAACAGGAGCGTCTTTGGATACGCAGTATTTT	CASSTTGASLDTQYF
NA	few	TRBV5-1	TRBJ1-1	TGCGCCAGCACCCCGGGGGGGGACACTGAAGCTTTCTTT	CASTPGGDTEAFF
TRBD1	NA	TRBV11-3	TRBJ2-1	TGTGCCAGCAGCTTACACTCGGGGACAGGGATCTACAATGAGCAGTTCTTC	CASSLHSGTGIYNEQFF
NA	few	TRBV4-1	TRBJ1-1	TGCGCCAGCAGCCAGGACGGGATGAACACTGAAGCTTTCTTT	CASSQDGMNTEAFF
NA	NA	TRBV7-9	TRBJ1-3	TGTGCCAGCAGCACGACAGCAAGCTCTGGAAACACCATATATTTT	CASSTTASSGNTIYF
NA	many	TRBV12-3/TRBV12-4	TRBJ2-2	TGTGCCAGCAGCTTTCAGGGGTCCGGGGAGCTGTTTTTT	CASSFQGSGELFF
NA	few	TRBV2	TRBJ1-1	TGTGCCAGCAGTCCAACGGGGTACGTCGACGGGGCTTTCTTT	CASSPTGYVDGAFF
NA	NA	TRBV4-2	TRBJ2-3	TGTGCCAGCAGCCAAGATTGGCTACTAGGAGTGGCAGATACGCAGTATTTT	CASSQDWLLGVADTQYF
TRBD1	few	TRBV6-6	TRBJ2-7	TGTGCCAGCAGTCGTACGGGACAGTCACACGAGCAGTACTTC	CASSRTGQSHEQYF
TRBD1	few	TRBV20-1	TRBJ2-1	TGCAGTGCTAGGGGACCTCACAGGGGAGCTGGAAATGAGCAGTTCTTC	CSARGPHRGAGNEQFF
NA	NA	TRBV29-1	TRBJ1-2	TGCAGCGTGGAGGGGGGTATTAACTATGGCTACACCTTC	CSVEGGINYGYTF
TRBD2	few	TRBV11-2	TRBJ2-3	TGTGCCAGCAGCGGGGGGCTAGCGGGCCCTAGCACAGATACGCAGTATTTT	CASSGGLAGPSTDTQYF
NA	few	TRBV28	TRBJ2-3	TGTGCCAGCACTCTTGGGGTTTCCCAAGATACGCAGTATTTT	CASTLGVSQDTQYF
NA	NA	TRBV29-1	TRBJ2-2	TGCAGCGCTGCCGGGGGCGCCGGGGAGCTGTTTTTT	CSAAGGAGELFF
TRBD1	few	TRBV10-3	TRBJ1-2	TGTGCCATCAGCCCTGACAGGGTGAATCTTAACTATGGCTACACCTTC	CAISPDRVNLNYGYTF
TRBD1	NA	TRBV28	TRBJ1-1	TGTGCCAGCAGTACTTCTTCAGGGGGCTGGACTGAAGCTTTCTTT	CASSTSSGGWTEAFF
NA	few	TRBV5-1	TRBJ2-2	TGCGCCAGCAGCTTCCTAGGAAACACCGGGGAGCTGTTTTTT	CASSFLGNTGELFF
NA	few	TRBV7-2	TRBJ1-2	TGTGCCAGCAGCTTCACCCAGGAGCTATATGGCTACACCTTC	CASSFTQELYGYTF
NA	NA	TRBV6-5	TRBJ1-1	TGTGCCAGCAGTTCAGGGGATGCTGAAGCTTTCTTT	CASSSGDAEAFF
NA	NA	TRBV20-1	TRBJ1-1	TGCAGTGCTACCAGTATCGGGCGGACTGAAGCTTTCTTT	CSATSIGRTEAFF
TRBD2	many	TRBV7-2	TRBJ2-1	TGTGCCAGCAGCTCCGAGGGTAGCGGGGGGTACAATGAGCAGTTCTTC	CASSSEGSGGYNEQFF
NA	NA	TRBV4-1	TRBJ1-5	TGCGCCAGCAGCGCGTTCCAGCAGGGGCTTGGCAATCAGCCCCAGCATTTT	CASSAFQQGLGNQPQHF
TRBD1	few	TRBV4-1	TRBJ2-7	TGCGCCAGCAGCCCCGGGACAGGGGCCTTGTTGAGGTCCTACGAGCAGTACTTC	CASSPGTGALLRSYEQYF
TRBD1	few	TRBV10-3	TRBJ1-5	TGTGCCATCAGTGAGGACAGGGGGATGAGCAATCAGCACCAGCATTTT	CAISEDRGMSNQHQHF
NA	NA	TRBV7-2	TRBJ2-2	TGTGCCGGCAGCTCCAGCGGGAACACCGGGGAGCTGTTTTTT	CAGSSSGNTGELFF
TRBD1	NA	TRBV29-1	TRBJ2-5	TGCAGCGTTGCGGGACAGGGTGCGGAGACCCAGTACTTC	CSVAGQGAETQYF
NA	few	TRBV24-1	TRBJ2-1	TGTGCCACCAGTGACCGGACTCCACCTGTGACTGAGCAGTTCTTC	CATSDRTPPVTEQFF